This T cell receptor (beta chain) derives from a study of CD8+ T cells in alopecia areata. Whole-study context: Patients in the treated group were given tofacitinib by mouth, 5 to 10 mg twice a day.

The study, taken as a whole, reports: Lesional scalp displayed greater clonality than normal scalp, most notably in alopecia totalis/universalis.

A word on this clone: Its specificity is not known.

CDR3 size: 15 residues. J gave up 2 bases and V 2 bases, and 2 bases lay outside the gene matches. Germline CDR1 MNHNS, CDR2 SASEGT. RNA was isolated and reverse transcribed to cDNA, the sequencing template. TCRdb's table, derived via immunoSEQ multiplex PCR, lists solely in-frame clones and lacks some. The data show some 130,000 clones, roughly 50% seen once. The V call is TRBV6-1, the J call TRBJ1-2; 10 bases align to TRBD1. Here the sequenced sample was CD8+ T cells sorted from blood, taken at week 0. The TCR sequence derives from a human donor with alopecia areata. This CDR3 reads CASSEPGQGNYGYTF. DNA for the CDR3: TGTGCCAGCAGTGAACCGGGACAGGGGAACTATGGCTACACCTTC.